The rows below give T cell receptor beta chains drawn from one sample of a study of blood T cell repertoires in COVID-19. Measured with immunoSEQ multiplex PCR; TCRdb has only the in-frame clones, and not every one. The sample has approximately 69,000 clones; about four fifths are singletons. The sequencing sample was made of peripheral blood. These receptors all stem from a human donor in a cohort sampled during active COVID-19. The CDR3 runs from the conserved cysteine through the conserved F or W. D genes are given only for firm matches. Clone sizes are given selectively: once, few, many, or a class where the clone is expanded.

TRBJ1-6	TRBD1	TRBV11-2	once	TGTGCCAGCAGCTCCTCGGGACAGGCAGAATCACCCCTCCACTTT	CASSSSGQAESPLHF
TRBJ2-7	-	TRBV5-4	few	TGTGCCTCCAGGGGAGACAGGAACCACGAGCAGTACTTC	CASRGDRNHEQYF
TRBJ2-3	-	TRBV24-1	once	TGTGCCACCAGTGATTCATTGGGGGGGCCAGATACGCAGTATTTT	CATSDSLGGPDTQYF
TRBJ2-5	-	TRBV19	-	TGTGCCAGTAGTATCGCCCGAGGGGGTGGAGAGACCCAGTACTTC	CASSIARGGGETQYF
TRBJ2-3	-	TRBV11-2	-	TGTGCCAGCAGCTTAGAACAGGGGGGGGCAGATACGCAGTATTTT	CASSLEQGGADTQYF
TRBJ1-1	-	TRBV18	-	TGTGCCAGCTCACCCCGAGCCGAAACGAACACTGAAGCTTTCTTT	CASSPRAETNTEAFF
TRBJ2-7	-	TRBV3-1/TRBV3-2	few	TGTGCCAGCAGCGCCCGGGGACAATTCGGCGAGCAGTACTTC	CASSARGQFGEQYF
TRBJ2-7	-	TRBV3-1/TRBV3-2	once	TGTGCCAGCAGCCCTTCCCCGCGGGAGCAGTACTTC	CASSPSPREQYF
TRBJ1-6	TRBD1	TRBV6-5	few	TGTGCCAGCAGTCCGGCCGGGACAGGGTACTCACCCCTCCACTTT	CASSPAGTGYSPLHF
TRBJ2-3	TRBD2	TRBV7-2	-	TGTGCCAGCAGCTTTCGGGCGGGAGCTGGGACAGATACGCAGTATTTT	CASSFRAGAGTDTQYF
TRBJ2-2	TRBD2	TRBV3-1/TRBV3-2	-	TGTGCCAGCAGCCAAGGAGATAGCGGGAGCCTCGCGAACACCGGGGAGCTGTTTTTT	CASSQGDSGSLANTGELFF
TRBJ2-1	-	TRBV3-1/TRBV3-2	-	TGTGCCAGCAGCCAGGGAGGCTTCTACAATGAGCAGTTCTTC	CASSQGGFYNEQFF
TRBJ2-3	-	TRBV24-1	-	TGTGCCACCGGACAGACCACAGATACGCAGTATTTT	CATGQTTDTQYF
TRBJ2-1	-	TRBV4-2	once	TGTGCCAGCAGCCAAGGCCGTCCTGGGGCTTGGAATGAGCAGTTCTTC	CASSQGRPGAWNEQFF
TRBJ2-7	-	TRBV5-1	-	TGCGCCAGCAGCTTGGGTACGGGGGGCGGGTTCTACGAGCAGTACTTC	CASSLGTGGGFYEQYF
TRBJ1-3	-	TRBV10-3	-	TGTGCCTCGACCTTCGCGGGGAGCTCTGGAAACACCATATATTTT	CASTFAGSSGNTIYF
TRBJ2-7	TRBD1	TRBV2	-	TGTGCCAGCAGTGAAGGGACAGGGTGGGAGCAGTACTTC	CASSEGTGWEQYF
TRBJ2-7	TRBD1	TRBV4-1	-	TGCGCCAGCAGCCAAGACCCGGGACAGGGGTCCCACGAGCAGTACTTC	CASSQDPGQGSHEQYF
TRBJ1-4	TRBD1	TRBV5-1	-	TGCGCCAGCAGCGATGGACAGGGAAGTGAAAAACTGTTTTTT	CASSDGQGSEKLFF
TRBJ2-5	TRBD1	TRBV25-1	once	TGTGCCAGCAGTGAACAATCTACCGGGACAGAGCAAGAGACCCAGTACTTC	CASSEQSTGTEQETQYF
TRBJ1-2	TRBD1	TRBV7-9	-	TGTGCCAGCCCCCCCCCGGACAGGTTGTATGGCTACACCTTC	CASPPPDRLYGYTF
TRBJ1-6	-	TRBV6-5	-	TGTGCCAGCGGAGAGCAGGGTTCACTTAATTCACCCCTCCACTTT	CASGEQGSLNSPLHF
TRBJ2-7	-	TRBV5-1	-	TGCGCCAGCAGCTTGGGACTGATCTACGAGCAGTACTTC	CASSLGLIYEQYF
TRBJ2-1	TRBD2	TRBV14	once	TGTGCCAGCAGCCAAGGGAGCGGGAGGATCTACAATGAGCAGTTCTTC	CASSQGSGRIYNEQFF
TRBJ2-7	TRBD2	TRBV4-2	many	TGTGCCAGCAGCTTAGCGGGGGGGCGGGACGAGCAGTACTTC	CASSLAGGRDEQYF
TRBJ2-6	-	TRBV14	-	TGTGCCAGCAGCACAATAGGGAGCCCTGGGGCCAACGTCCTGACTTTC	CASSTIGSPGANVLTF
TRBJ1-5	TRBD1	TRBV11-2	-	TGTGCCAGCAGCTTAGAACAGGGGGCTGGCCCCCAGCATTTT	CASSLEQGAGPQHF
TRBJ2-1	-	TRBV7-9	-	TGTGCCAGCAGCTCCCTTCGCGGAGACGCTAGCTACAATGAGCAGTTCTTC	CASSSLRGDASYNEQFF
TRBJ2-3	TRBD2	TRBV30	-	TGTGCCTGGAGTGTACCCAACTTAGCGGGGGCCCAACGTCCCACAGATACGCAGTATTTT	CAWSVPNLAGAQRPTDTQYF
TRBJ2-3	-	TRBV4-2	few	TGTGCCAGCAGCCGGACTGGGGGCGATACGCAGTATTTT	CASSRTGGDTQYF
TRBJ2-2	-	TRBV5-1	once	TGCGCCAGCACTTACAGGCCGAACACCGGGGAGCTGTTTTTT	CASTYRPNTGELFF
TRBJ1-4	TRBD1	TRBV28	-	TGTGCCAGCAGTCCGGCAGGGGGCGTAAGGGGGTCAAAACTGTTTTTT	CASSPAGGVRGSKLFF
TRBJ2-7	TRBD1	TRBV7-9	-	TGTGCCAGCAGACCGGGACAGGGGATCTACGAGCAGTACTTC	CASRPGQGIYEQYF
TRBJ2-5	-	TRBV27	-	TGTGCCAGCACCAGGGGCGCGGGTCCCTATGAGACCCAGTACTTC	CASTRGAGPYETQYF
TRBJ1-2	-	TRBV5-6	-	TGTGCCAGCAGCGCCCGGGACATCCCTAGCTATGGCTACACCTTC	CASSARDIPSYGYTF
TRBJ2-5	-	TRBV9	-	TGTGCCAGCAGCGTAGATCGCGGGGCGTTGTACCAAGAGACCCAGTACTTC	CASSVDRGALYQETQYF
TRBJ2-3	-	TRBV5-1	-	TGCGCCAGCAGCCCCCGGGATCTACGCACAGATACGCAGTATTTT	CASSPRDLRTDTQYF
TRBJ2-1	TRBD2	TRBV6-6	-	TGTGCCACCAGCGGGACCTACAATGAGCAGTTCTTC	CATSGTYNEQFF
TRBJ2-2	-	TRBV30	-	TGTGCCTGGAGTTTGGGTCGGGGCACCGGGGAGCTGTTTTTT	CAWSLGRGTGELFF
TRBJ2-5	-	TRBV4-1	-	TGCGCCAGCAGCCCCTTGGCAGGGGAGTCAGAGACCCAGTACTTC	CASSPLAGESETQYF
TRBJ2-1	-	TRBV19	-	TGTGCCAGTAGTATCGCAGGGAAAAGAAATGAGCAGTTCTTC	CASSIAGKRNEQFF
TRBJ2-1	TRBD2	TRBV5-1	-	TGCGCCAGCACCCCTAGCGGAGCCTACAATGAGCAGTTCTTC	CASTPSGAYNEQFF
TRBJ1-2	TRBD1	TRBV5-8	-	TGTGCCAGCAGCCCGAGACAGGGTAACTATGGCTACACCTTC	CASSPRQGNYGYTF
TRBJ2-1	TRBD1	TRBV5-1	-	TGCGCCAGCAGCTTGCCCCGACAGGGGGGTTATGAGCAGTTCTTC	CASSLPRQGGYEQFF
TRBJ1-6	TRBD1	TRBV28	-	TGTGCCAGCAGTTTATTGCAGGGGGAAATTTTTCATTCACCCCTCCACTTT	CASSLLQGEIFHSPLHF
TRBJ1-1	-	TRBV10-3	-	TGTGCCATCAGTGAGTCCCAGATTATGCCTCGGGGAGCTGAAGCTTTCTTT	CAISESQIMPRGAEAFF
TRBJ1-6	-	TRBV18	-	TGTGCCAGCTCACCAGACAGGACAAATTCACCCCTCCACTTT	CASSPDRTNSPLHF
TRBJ1-6	TRBD1	TRBV2	few	TGTGCCAGCAGTGCGCAGGGGGGTGGTAATTCACCCCTCCACTTT	CASSAQGGGNSPLHF
TRBJ1-4	TRBD1	TRBV2	once	TGTGCCAGCCAAAGAATAACAGGGGTCTATGAAAAACTGTTTTTT	CASQRITGVYEKLFF
TRBJ2-2	-	TRBV7-9	-	TGTGCCAGCACCCCTCGAAGGGGACTCGGGGAGCTGTTTTTT	CASTPRRGLGELFF
TRBJ1-5	TRBD1	TRBV18	-	TGTGCCAGCTCACCACTAGGGGGCGGTGTTCAGCCCCAGCATTTT	CASSPLGGGVQPQHF
TRBJ2-1	TRBD2	TRBV11-2	-	TGTGCCAGCAGGCGACCGGGACTAGCGGGAGCCAATGAGCAGTTCTTC	CASRRPGLAGANEQFF